Below, 32 T cell receptor beta chains from the same sample are listed, as sequenced in a study of cytomegalovirus exposure and HLA in healthy donors. A multiplex PCR was run with 60 Vbeta primers and 13 Jbeta primers. Generated by immunoSEQ multiplex PCR, the TCRdb table keeps only in-frame clones and is missing some. The table shows approximately 120,000 clones, with about 80% occurring only once. What was sequenced was PBMCs. The receptor source for this set is a man aged 50 or older in good health and CMV-seronegative.

This chain uses TRBV15 with TRBJ2-1; TRBD2 agrees at 10 bases. The V gene end was trimmed by 1 base and the J gene end by 7 bases; junction bases not matched to a gene: 7. Germline V gene data show CDR1 as LNHNV and CDR2 as YYDKDF (reference sequence). The CDR3 has 16 residues. CDR3 bases: TGTGCCACCAGCAGAGTAGAAGCGGGAGGGTTTAATGAGCAGTTCTTC. It yields the protein CATSRVEAGGFNEQFF. Full variable domain (outside the CDR3, taken from reference TRBV15 and TRBJ2-1): DAMVIQNPRYQVTQFGKPVTLSCSQTLNHNVMYWYQQKSSQAPKLLFHYYDKDFNNEADTPDNFQSRRPNTSFCFLDIRSPGLGDTAMYLCATSRVEAGGFNEQFFGPGTRLTVL.

The gene calls are TRBV28 and TRBJ1-4; TRBD1 matches at 8 bases. J gave up 4 bases and V 8 bases, and 3 bases lay outside the gene matches. This CDR3 is built from 13 residues. From germline, CDR1 is MDHEN and CDR2 SYDVKM. CDR3 sequence (DNA): TGTGCCAGCCAGGGACAGGATAATGAAAAACTGTTTTTT. It specifies CASQGQDNEKLFF.

In its sample, this clone was seen a few times. This rearrangement joins TRBV5-5 to TRBJ2-5; D uncertain. Germline V gene lookup returns CDR1 SGHKS and CDR2 YYEKEE (reference sequence). The V end was cut by 2 bases, the J end by 1 base, with 9 bases between. The CDR3 is made up of 14 amino acids. This CDR3 is CASSFPRGQETQYF. The CDR3 DNA follows: TGTGCCAGCAGCTTCCCGAGAGGCCAAGAGACCCAGTACTTC.

The chain employs TRBV4-1 and TRBJ1-1; D may be TRBD1 (6 bases). This CDR3 is built from 16 residues. Trimming removed 4 bases from V and 4 bases from J, with 19 bases in between. Germline V gene sequence: CDR1 MGHRA, CDR2 YSYEKL. Here the CDR3 reads CASSPSRAGVGTEAFF. The CDR3 DNA reads as TGCGCCAGCAGCCCCTCAAGGGCAGGGGTGGGCACTGAAGCTTTCTTT.

The chain has TRBV7-3 and TRBJ2-1; 13 bases fit TRBD2. V lost 5 bases and J lost 10; bases outside the gene matches: 8. This CDR3 contains 15 residues. The germline gives CDR1 SGHTA, CDR2 FQGTGA. CDR3 bases: TGTGCCAGCAGCCCCGGACTAGCGGGAGAAGGGGAGCAGTTCTTC. Residues: CASSPGLAGEGEQFF.

The chain couples TRBV2 to TRBJ1-2, with 7 nucleotides matching TRBD1. The CDR3 sequence is 14 residues long. Trimming at V came to 6 bases and at J to 5 bases, leaving 9 bases not matched to a gene. From germline, CDR1 is SNHLY and CDR2 FYNNEI. CDR3 DNA sequence: TGTGCCAGCAGCCAATCCGGGACAGATTATGGCTACACCTTC. Translation gives CASSQSGTDYGYTF.

V usage is TRBV5-1 and J usage is TRBJ2-7, with 9 bases identical to TRBD2. The germline V gene encodes CDR1 SGHRS and CDR2 YFSETQ. This CDR3 contains 14 residues. Germline trimming cut 0 bases from V and 4 bases from J; bases unmatched to any gene: 2. The CDR3 here is CASSLASGTYEQYF. The CDR3 DNA reads TGCGCCAGCAGCTTGGCTAGCGGGACTTACGAGCAGTACTTC.

V is TRBV30 and J is TRBJ1-1; 8 bases are a match to TRBD1. The V gene end was trimmed by 5 bases and the J gene end by 3 bases; junction bases not matched to a gene: 11. The CDR3 consists of 15 residues. Germline CDR1 and CDR2: GTSNPN and SVGIG (reference sequence). The CDR3 DNA follows: TGTGCCTGGGGTGAACCCGGACAGGGATACACTGAAGCTTTCTTT. This gives the protein CAWGEPGQGYTEAFF.

The chain combines TRBV4-1 with TRBJ1-5; no clear D gene. V was trimmed by 0 bases and J by 6 bases, leaving 12 bases between them. Germline V gene lookup returns CDR1 MGHRA and CDR2 YSYEKL. CDR3 size: 15 residues. CDR3 sequence reads: CASSQDSPGSQPQHF. The CDR3 region has the DNA TGCGCCAGCAGCCAAGATAGTCCAGGATCTCAGCCCCAGCATTTT.

The chain carries TRBV11-2 and TRBJ2-7, with 8 bases matching TRBD2. Germline CDR1 and CDR2: SGHAT and FQNNGV. With V trimmed by 1 base and J by 4 bases, 6 bases remained unmatched. The CDR3 has 15 amino acids. The CDR3 nucleotides are TGTGCCAGCAGCTTAGTTTTGACGGGAGGGTACGAGCAGTACTTC. Translated, it gives CASSLVLTGGYEQYF.

The chain is built from TRBV14 and TRBJ2-7, with D possibly being TRBD1 (6 bases). The CDR3 runs 15 residues. Trimming removed 4 bases from V and 3 bases from J, with 16 bases in between. Per germline, CDR1 SGHDN and CDR2 FVKESK. The CDR3 region has the DNA TGTGCCAGCAGCCCACAGGGAATAAGAAACTACGAGCAGTACTTC. This encodes CASSPQGIRNYEQYF.

The chain is built from TRBV5-5 and TRBJ1-4; no clear D. The CDR3 contains 14 residues. Germline CDR1 SGHKS, CDR2 YYEKEE (reference sequence). V lost 2 bases and J lost 8, with 13 bases in between. CDR3 coding DNA: TGTGCCAGCAGCTTAGGACTCCTTGTGGAAAAACTGTTTTTT. Its protein is CASSLGLLVEKLFF.

This clone occurred a few times. The chain joins TRBV2 to TRBJ2-7; 9 bases line up with TRBD1. The CDR3 runs to 15 residues. With 6 bases clipped from V and 3 bases from J, the junction kept 9 bases outside the gene matches. CDR1 is SNHLY, CDR2 FYNNEI, per germline. CDR3 nucleotides: TGTGCCAGCAGGGAGGACAGGGGAGAATTCTACGAGCAGTACTTC. This encodes CASREDRGEFYEQYF. Combining the CDR3 with reference TRBV2 and TRBJ2-7 gives the whole variable domain EPEVTQTPSHQVTQMGQEVILRCVPISNHLYFYWYRQILGQKVEFLVSFYNNEISEKSEIFDDQFSVERPDGSNFTLKIRSTKLEDSAMYFCASREDRGEFYEQYFGPGTRLTVT.

This clone was observed a few times. V gene TRBV10-2 combines with J gene TRBJ2-7; no reliable D call. The CDR3 spans 13 residues. The V gene's germline CDR1 is WSHSY and CDR2 SAAADI. Trimming took off 7 bases at V and 6 bases at J, with 16 bases between the two ends. CDR3 sequence (DNA): TGCGCCAGCACCCGCGATGTTAGCAGCGAGCAGTACTTC. Its translation is CASTRDVSSEQYF.

Note on this clone: An end of the junction does not agree with germline; a read error may underlie this. The chain is built from TRBV7-9 and TRBJ1-3; the D is unclear. The CDR3 is 12 amino acids. Looked up from germline, CDR1 is SEHNR and CDR2 is FQNEAQ (reference sequence). The DNA of the CDR3 is TGTTCCAGTAAGGCGGGTGGAAACACCATATATTTT. Its translation: CSSKAGGNTIYF.

The V call is TRBV7-9, the J call TRBJ2-3; D might be TRBD2 (6 bases). In germline, CDR1 is SEHNR, CDR2 FQNEAQ (reference sequence). V was clipped by 1 base and J by 4 bases, with 12 bases between them. This CDR3 spans 15 amino acids. The CDR3, as DNA: TGTGCCAGCAGCTTAGACGGGAGCGGCCCAGATACGCAGTATTTT. The encoded protein is CASSLDGSGPDTQYF.

V is TRBV11-2 and J is TRBJ1-1; D call uncertain. Germline CDR1 SGHAT, CDR2 FQNNGV. The CDR3 consists of 13 residues. V lost 5 bases and J 6 bases, leaving 13 bases between the germline ends. In nucleotides, the CDR3 is TGTGCCAGCAGCAACGGACTTCTACCTGAAGCTTTCTTT. Translating it yields CASSNGLLPEAFF.

The V call is TRBV29-1, the J call TRBJ2-7, with D possibly being TRBD1 (5 bases). The CDR3 is made up of 12 amino acids. Germline V gene sequence: CDR1 SQVTM, CDR2 ANQGSEA. V was pared by 7 bases and J by 2 bases, with 12 bases between. CDR3: CSAVQGPYEQYF. The CDR3 DNA is TGCAGCGCCGTTCAGGGCCCCTACGAGCAGTACTTC.

The table lists this clone with a few counts. This chain's CDR3 is CASSQSMNTPGANVLTF. In nucleotides, the CDR3 is TGCGCCAGCAGCCAATCGATGAACACCCCCGGGGCCAACGTCCTGACTTTC. This chain joins TRBV4-1 and TRBJ2-6; D gene ambiguous. V was cut by 2 bases and J by 4 bases, with 15 bases left in between. Per germline, CDR1 MGHRA and CDR2 YSYEKL. CDR3 length equals 17 residues.

This clone was counted a single time. The chain has TRBV30 and TRBJ2-7; 7 positions agree with TRBD1. The germline CDR1 and CDR2 sequences are GTSNPN and SVGIG (reference sequence). This CDR3 has 13 residues. J was trimmed by 4 bases and V by 3 bases; bases with no gene match: 6. CDR3 in DNA: TGTGCCTGGAGGAGACAGGGTGGGTACGAGCAGTACTTC. It translates to CAWRRQGGYEQYF. Combining the CDR3 with reference TRBV30 and TRBJ2-7 gives the whole variable domain SQTIHQWPATLVQPVGSPLSLECTVEGTSNPNLYWYRQAAGRGLQLLFYSVGIGQISSEVPQNLSASRPQDRQFILSSKKLLLSDSGFYLCAWRRQGGYEQYFGPGTRLTVT.

The chain combines TRBV10-3 with TRBJ2-3; tentatively, D is TRBD2 (5 bases). This CDR3 has 15 amino acids. CDR1 and CDR2 from the germline V gene are ENHRY and SYGVKD. V was clipped by 3 bases and J by 0 bases, with 10 bases between them. The CDR3 here is CAISDSGGSTDTQYF. The CDR3 DNA follows: TGTGCCATCAGTGACAGTGGCGGGAGCACAGATACGCAGTATTTT.

V and J are TRBV19 and TRBJ1-4, with TRBD1 matching over 8 bases. J gave up 8 bases and V 7 bases, and 12 bases lay outside the gene matches. This CDR3 is built from 15 residues. Per the germline V gene, CDR1 is LNHDA and CDR2 is SQIVND (reference sequence). CDR3 sequence: CASIDRTGRGEKLFF. CDR3 bases: TGTGCCAGTATCGACCGGACAGGGCGGGGGGAAAAACTGTTTTTT.

The CDR3 DNA reads as TGTGCCAGCAGCTTGGGGACAGGCGGCTACGAGCAGTACTTC. Residues: CASSLGTGGYEQYF. The genes are TRBV5-7 and TRBJ2-7; 7 bases match TRBD1. TRBV5-7 is placed among ORFs of uncertain function. The CDR3 contains 14 residues. V dropped 0 bases and J dropped 3; count of bases not matched to a gene: 3.

The V and J genes are TRBV7-9 and TRBJ1-1; 10 nucleotides align to TRBD1. V gave up 5 bases and J gave up 4 bases; unmatched junction bases: 7. The CDR3 is made up of 15 amino acids. From germline, CDR1 is SEHNR and CDR2 FQNEAQ (reference sequence). The CDR3 loop is CASSPDRGRSTEAFF. The CDR3 DNA sequence: TGTGCCAGCAGCCCCGACAGGGGGCGTAGCACTGAAGCTTTCTTT.

This sequence joins TRBV19 and TRBJ2-1, with 8 bases lining up with TRBD1. The CDR3 is made up of 15 amino acids. V was clipped by 5 bases and J by 5 bases; unmatched bases: 8. Germline-derived CDR1 and CDR2 are LNHDA and SQIVND (reference sequence). The CDR3 reads CASSSDRGVNNEQFF. CDR3 nucleotide sequence: TGTGCCAGTAGTTCCGACAGGGGTGTGAACAATGAGCAGTTCTTC.

This rearrangement joins TRBV7-2 to TRBJ2-1; 12 bases match TRBD2. The V gene end was trimmed by 6 bases and the J gene end by 2 bases; junction bases not matched to a gene: 2. CDR3 length: 15 amino acids. Germline CDR1 SGHTA, CDR2 FQGNSA. CDR3 sequence (DNA): TGTGCCAGCAGTGCTAGCGGGGGGGCCTACAATGAGCAGTTCTTC. It encodes CASSASGGAYNEQFF. Full variable domain (rest looked up from reference TRBV7-2 and TRBJ2-1): GAGVSQSPSNKVTEKGKDVELRCDPISGHTALYWYRQSLGQGLEFLIYFQGNSAPDKSGLPSDRFSAERTGGSVSTLTIQRTQQEDSAVYLCASSASGGAYNEQFFGPGTRLTVL.

The chain employs TRBV10-1 and TRBJ2-2, with D possibly matching TRBD1 (5 bases). The CDR3 consists of 17 residues. Germline values: CDR1 WNHNN, CDR2 SYGVQD (reference sequence). V lost 5 bases and J 1 base, leaving 17 bases between the germline ends. CDR3 coding DNA: TGCGCCAGCAGTCGCAGGGCGCGGCGATTGAACACCGGGGAGCTGTTTTTT. Its translation is CASSRRARRLNTGELFF.

CDR3 protein: CASRRTREAKNIQYF. The DNA for the CDR3 is TGCGCCAGCAGGAGGACAAGGGAAGCCAAAAACATTCAGTACTTC. This sequence joins TRBV5-1 and TRBJ2-4; TRBD1 might be the D (5 bases). Germline lookup yields CDR1 SGHRS and CDR2 YFSETQ. Trimming took 5 bases from V and 0 from J, leaving 12 bases between them. The CDR3 length is 15 residues.

This chain links TRBV19 with TRBJ2-5; D unclear. The germline V gene encodes CDR1 LNHDA and CDR2 SQIVND (reference sequence). Trimming pared 6 bases from V and 4 bases from J, leaving 12 bases between. The CDR3 has 13 amino acids. The CDR3 region has the DNA TGTGCCAGTAGCAGCGAGGTTCGAGAGACCCAGTACTTC. This gives the protein CASSSEVRETQYF. Full variable domain (outside the CDR3, taken from reference TRBV19 and TRBJ2-5): DGGITQSPKYLFRKEGQNVTLSCEQNLNHDAMYWYRQDPGQGLRLIYYSQIVNDFQKGDIAEGYSVSREKKESFPLTVTSAQKNPTAFYLCASSSEVRETQYFGPGTRLLVL.

Here the CDR3 DNA reads TGTGCCATCAGTGAGTCGCCTGGCAGGGTGAACACTGAAGCTTTCTTT. Translation: CAISESPGRVNTEAFF. The chain has TRBV10-3 and TRBJ1-1; weak D call: TRBD1 (5 bases). Looked up from germline, CDR1 is ENHRY and CDR2 is SYGVKD. The V and J ends lost 0 bases and 0 bases respectively, with 11 bases between them. CDR3 length: 16 residues.

The rearrangement links TRBV29-1 to TRBJ2-1; 7 bases match TRBD2. CDR3 length: 13 amino acids. The germline gives CDR1 SQVTM, CDR2 ANQGSEA. The V and J ends lost 5 bases and 8 bases, in that order; junction bases with no gene match: 9. The CDR3 DNA follows: TGCAGCGTTCCGTACGGCCGGGAGGATGAGCAGTTCTTC. It translates to CSVPYGREDEQFF.

The CDR3 nucleotides are TGTGCCAGTAGTATGGCCCACAGTAGCGCCTACGAGCAGTACTTC. Translation gives CASSMAHSSAYEQYF. This chain connects TRBV19 to TRBJ2-7; D possibly corresponds to TRBD2 (5 bases). Trimming removed 3 bases at V and 2 bases at J, with 14 bases between. The CDR3 totals 15 residues. Germline values: CDR1 LNHDA, CDR2 SQIVND (reference sequence).